This T cell receptor (beta chain) was sequenced in a study of blood T cell repertoires in COVID-19. Clones were read by immunoSEQ multiplex PCR, and TCRdb kept only the in-frame ones, dropping some. Of under 200,000 clones detected, more than 75% appear once; the ten largest clones hold around 5%. Trimming stripped 2 bases from V and 1 base from J, with 2 bases between. CDR3 size: 13 residues. The receptor comes from a woman in her fifties or sixties with COVID-19, enrolled during active disease. This sequence joins TRBV12-3 or TRBV12-4 and TRBJ2-2; D is unresolved. Specimen: peripheral blood. This chain's CDR3 is CASSLLNTGELFF. The CDR3 DNA reads TGTGCCAGCAGTTTACTGAACACCGGGGAGCTGTTTTTT.